The 4 T cell receptor beta chains below all came from one sample that was sequenced in a study of response to subunit inactivated influenza vaccine. TCRdb processed the RT-PCR reads anew with MiXCR; each CDR3 protein has one entry. The data hold around 570,000 distinct CDR3 sequences, with around 11% observed a single time. Separately, the same data were catalogued under a study of T cells expressing NK-cell markers. That study adds: TCR beta cDNA was made by 5'RACE template switching with UMIs.

The specimen comprised PBMCs from blood, sampled on the day of vaccination. The receptors originated from a man in his fifties or sixties who received an inactivated influenza vaccine.

The V gene is TRBV5-1, the J gene TRBJ2-5, with a weak D call TRBD1 (6 bases). Germline V CDR1 and CDR2: SGHRS, YFSETQ. CDR3 length equals 15 residues. Deletions cut 4 bases from V and 1 base from J, with 14 bases between. The CDR3: CASSNRPGAQETQYF. For the CDR3, the DNA is TGCGCCAGCAGCAATCGCCCAGGGGCCCAAGAGACCCAGTACTTC.

This clonotype occurred many times. This chain connects TRBV12-3 or TRBV12-4 to TRBJ2-1, with D unresolved. The V end lost 4 bases, the J end lost 4 bases, and 8 bases lay between the germline ends. The CDR3 is made up of 13 amino acids. The CDR3 DNA is TGTGCCAGCAGTTCCCCCGGTTACAATGAGCAGTTCTTC. Its translation is CASSSPGYNEQFF.

The CDR3 DNA follows: TGCAGTGCTAGAGATCGGGCAGGGACCTACAATGAGCAGTTCTTC. This sequence encodes CSARDRAGTYNEQFF. The chain has TRBV20-1 and TRBJ2-1, with a possible D match to TRBD1 (5 bases). Germline loops: CDR1 DFQATT, CDR2 SNEGSKA (reference sequence). CDR3 length: 15 residues. Trimming pared 0 bases from V and 2 bases from J, leaving 11 bases between.

CDR3 sequence reads: CASSWTGTAVTGELFF. CDR3 DNA: TGTGCCAGCAGCTGGACCGGGACTGCGGTCACCGGGGAGCTGTTTTTT. The rearrangement joins TRBV5-4 to TRBJ2-2; D may be TRBD2 (6 bases). Deletions cut 3 bases from V and 4 bases from J, with 16 bases between. The CDR3 sequence is 16 residues long. The germline V gene has CDR1 SGHNT and CDR2 YYREEE (reference sequence).